This T cell receptor (beta chain) comes out of a study of blood T cell repertoires in COVID-19. Study at large: Samples came from the United States, Italy and Spain, spanning acute and convalescent COVID-19.

The protocol was immunoSEQ multiplex PCR, while the TCRdb copy is restricted to in-frame clones and leaves out a portion. The data show roughly 57,000 clones, roughly 90% seen once. CDR3 length: 17 amino acids. CDR1 MNHNY and CDR2 SVGAGI come from the germline V gene (reference sequence). V shed 6 bases and J 5 bases; nucleotides not matched to a gene: 13. The rearrangement joins TRBV6-6 to TRBJ2-2, with 9 positions matching TRBD1. The receptor comes from a human donor in a cohort sampled during active COVID-19. Sequencing input: peripheral blood. DNA of the CDR3: TGTGCCAGCAGCCGACTCCTTGGACAGGGGAGAACCGGGGAGCTGTTTTTT. Encoded protein: CASSRLLGQGRTGELFF.